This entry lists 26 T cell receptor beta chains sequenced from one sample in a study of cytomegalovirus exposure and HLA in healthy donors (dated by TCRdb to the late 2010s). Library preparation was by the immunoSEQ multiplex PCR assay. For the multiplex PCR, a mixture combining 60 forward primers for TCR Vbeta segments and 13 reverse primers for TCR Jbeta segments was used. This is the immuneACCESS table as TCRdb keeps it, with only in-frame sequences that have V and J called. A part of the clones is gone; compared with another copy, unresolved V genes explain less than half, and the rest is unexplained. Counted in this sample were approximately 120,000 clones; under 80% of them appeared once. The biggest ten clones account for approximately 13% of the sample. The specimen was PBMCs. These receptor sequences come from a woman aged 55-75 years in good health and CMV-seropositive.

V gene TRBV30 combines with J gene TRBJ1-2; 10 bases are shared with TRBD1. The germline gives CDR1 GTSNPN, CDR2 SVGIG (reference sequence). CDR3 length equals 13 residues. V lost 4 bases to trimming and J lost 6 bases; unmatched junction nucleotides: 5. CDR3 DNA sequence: TGTGCCTGGAAGACAGGGGGCATGGATGGCTACACCTTC. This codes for CAWKTGGMDGYTF.

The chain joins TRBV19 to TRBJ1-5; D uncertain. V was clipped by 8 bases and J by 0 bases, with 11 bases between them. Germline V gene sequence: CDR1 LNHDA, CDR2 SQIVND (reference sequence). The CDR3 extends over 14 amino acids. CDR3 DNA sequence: TGTGCCAGTCGGGCGGGGATTAGCAATCAGCCCCAGCATTTT. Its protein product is CASRAGISNQPQHF.

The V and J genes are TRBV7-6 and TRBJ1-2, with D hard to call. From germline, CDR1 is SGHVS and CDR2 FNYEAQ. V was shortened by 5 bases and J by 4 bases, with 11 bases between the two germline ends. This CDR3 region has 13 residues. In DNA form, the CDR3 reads TGTGCCAGCAGCCCAGACCAGGCCTATGGCTACACCTTC. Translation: CASSPDQAYGYTF.

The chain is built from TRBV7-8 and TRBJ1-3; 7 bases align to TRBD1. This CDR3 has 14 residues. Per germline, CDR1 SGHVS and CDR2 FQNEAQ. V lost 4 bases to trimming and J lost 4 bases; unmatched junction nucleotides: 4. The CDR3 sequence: CASSSQGQGNTIYF. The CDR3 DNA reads TGTGCCAGCAGCTCACAGGGGCAAGGAAACACCATATATTTT.

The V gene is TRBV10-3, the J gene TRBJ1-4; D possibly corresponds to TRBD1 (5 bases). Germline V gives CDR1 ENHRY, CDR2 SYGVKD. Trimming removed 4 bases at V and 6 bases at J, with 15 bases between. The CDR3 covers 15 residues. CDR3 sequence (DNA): TGTGCCATCAGTGCAGGGACGGGAGGGGATGAAAAACTGTTTTTT. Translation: CAISAGTGGDEKLFF.

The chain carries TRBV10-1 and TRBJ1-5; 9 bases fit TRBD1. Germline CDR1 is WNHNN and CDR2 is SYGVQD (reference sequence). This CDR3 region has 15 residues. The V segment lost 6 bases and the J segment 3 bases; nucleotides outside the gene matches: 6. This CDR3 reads CASRRDRVDNQPQHF. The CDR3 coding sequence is TGCGCCAGCAGGAGGGACAGGGTGGACAATCAGCCCCAGCATTTT.

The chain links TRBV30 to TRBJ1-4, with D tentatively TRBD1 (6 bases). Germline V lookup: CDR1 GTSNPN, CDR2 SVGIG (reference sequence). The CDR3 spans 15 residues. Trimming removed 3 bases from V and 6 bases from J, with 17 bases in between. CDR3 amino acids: CAWSASGTRYEKLFF. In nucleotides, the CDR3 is TGTGCCTGGAGCGCTAGCGGGACACGGTATGAAAAACTGTTTTTT.

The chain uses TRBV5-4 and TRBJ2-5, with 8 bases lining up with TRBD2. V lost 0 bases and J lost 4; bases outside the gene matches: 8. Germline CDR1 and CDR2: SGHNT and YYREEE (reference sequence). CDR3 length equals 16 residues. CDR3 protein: CASSLDLAGNRETQYF. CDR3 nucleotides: TGTGCCAGCAGCTTGGATTTAGCGGGGAATCGAGAGACCCAGTACTTC.

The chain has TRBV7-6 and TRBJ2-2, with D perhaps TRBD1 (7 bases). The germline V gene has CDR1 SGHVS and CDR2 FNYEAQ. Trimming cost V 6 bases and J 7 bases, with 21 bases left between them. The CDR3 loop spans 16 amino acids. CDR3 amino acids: CASSPRRRGDDGELFF. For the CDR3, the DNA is TGTGCCAGCAGTCCACGACGCAGGGGGGATGACGGGGAGCTGTTTTTT.

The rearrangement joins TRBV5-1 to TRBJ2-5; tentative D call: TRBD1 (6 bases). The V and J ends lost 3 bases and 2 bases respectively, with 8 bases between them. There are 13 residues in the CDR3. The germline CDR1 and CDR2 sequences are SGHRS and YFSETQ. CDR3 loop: CASSSTGQETQYF. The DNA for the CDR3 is TGCGCCAGCAGCTCAACAGGGCAAGAGACCCAGTACTTC.

The CDR3 loop reads CASSLWEGANVLTF. For the CDR3, the DNA is TGTGCCAGCAGCTTGTGGGAGGGGGCCAACGTCCTGACTTTC. This chain connects TRBV5-4 to TRBJ2-6; D perhaps matches TRBD2 (5 bases). Trimming stripped 1 base from V and 4 bases from J, with 6 bases between. The length of the CDR3 is 14 residues. Germline-derived CDR1 and CDR2 are SGHNT and YYREEE (reference sequence).

This CDR3 is CASRGEDTEAFF. DNA for the CDR3: TGTGCCAGCAGAGGGGAGGACACTGAAGCTTTCTTT. The chain has TRBV2 and TRBJ1-1; maybe TRBD1 (5 bases). Germline values: CDR1 SNHLY, CDR2 FYNNEI. Trimming took 6 bases from V and 3 from J, leaving 8 bases between them. The CDR3 is made up of 12 amino acids.

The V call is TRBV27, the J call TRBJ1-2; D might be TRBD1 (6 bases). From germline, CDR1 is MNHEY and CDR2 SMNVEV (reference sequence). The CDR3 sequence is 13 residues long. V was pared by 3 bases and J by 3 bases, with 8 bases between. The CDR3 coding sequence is TGTGCCAGCAGTTTGGCAGGGGACTATGGCTACACCTTC. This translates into CASSLAGDYGYTF.

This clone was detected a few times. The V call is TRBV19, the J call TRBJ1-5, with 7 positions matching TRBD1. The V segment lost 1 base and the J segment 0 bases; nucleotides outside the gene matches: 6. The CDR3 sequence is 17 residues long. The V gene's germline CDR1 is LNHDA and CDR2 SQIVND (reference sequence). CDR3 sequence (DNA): TGTGCCAGTAGTATAGCCTCAGGGGGAACTAGCAATCAGCCCCAGCATTTT. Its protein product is CASSIASGGTSNQPQHF.

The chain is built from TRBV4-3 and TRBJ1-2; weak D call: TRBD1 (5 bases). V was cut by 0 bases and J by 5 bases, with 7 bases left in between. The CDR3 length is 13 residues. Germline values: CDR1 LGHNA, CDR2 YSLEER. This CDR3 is CASSQDGGYGYTF. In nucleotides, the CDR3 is TGCGCCAGCAGCCAAGATGGGGGGTATGGCTACACCTTC.

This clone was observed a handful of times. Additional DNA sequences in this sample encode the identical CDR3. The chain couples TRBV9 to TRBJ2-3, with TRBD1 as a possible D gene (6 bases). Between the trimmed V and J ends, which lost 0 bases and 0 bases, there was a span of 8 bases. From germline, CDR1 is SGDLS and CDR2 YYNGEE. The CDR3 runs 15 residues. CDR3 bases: TGTGCCAGCAGCGTAGAGGGGGTGAGCACAGATACGCAGTATTTT. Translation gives CASSVEGVSTDTQYF.

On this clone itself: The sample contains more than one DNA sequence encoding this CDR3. This CDR3 is CASSPRQMNTEAFF. DNA for the CDR3: TGTGCCAGCTCACCACGGCAGATGAACACTGAAGCTTTCTTT. The rearrangement joins TRBV18 to TRBJ1-1; D is undetermined. The CDR3 has 14 amino acids. Per the germline V gene, CDR1 is KGHSH and CDR2 is LQKENI. V was pared by 1 base and J by 0 bases, with 6 bases between. Variable domain in full (rest from reference TRBV18 and TRBJ1-1): NAGVMQNPRHLVRRRGQEARLRCSPMKGHSHVYWYRQLPEEGLKFMVYLQKENIIDESGMPKERFSAEFPKEGPSILRIQQVVRGDSAAYFCASSPRQMNTEAFFGQGTRLTVV.

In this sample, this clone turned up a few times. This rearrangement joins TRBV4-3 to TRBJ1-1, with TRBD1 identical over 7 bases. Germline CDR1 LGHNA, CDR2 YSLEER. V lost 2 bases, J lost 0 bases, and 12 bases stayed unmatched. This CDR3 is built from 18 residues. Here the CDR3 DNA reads TGCGCCAGCAGCCAAAGGACCTGGGGGGACAGACTGAACACTGAAGCTTTCTTT. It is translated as CASSQRTWGDRLNTEAFF.

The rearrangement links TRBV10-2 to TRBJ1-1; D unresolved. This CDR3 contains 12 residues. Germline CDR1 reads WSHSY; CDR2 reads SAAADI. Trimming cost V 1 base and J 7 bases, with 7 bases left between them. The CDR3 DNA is TGCGCCAGCAGTGAGTTAATTCTTGAAGCTTTCTTT. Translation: CASSELILEAFF.

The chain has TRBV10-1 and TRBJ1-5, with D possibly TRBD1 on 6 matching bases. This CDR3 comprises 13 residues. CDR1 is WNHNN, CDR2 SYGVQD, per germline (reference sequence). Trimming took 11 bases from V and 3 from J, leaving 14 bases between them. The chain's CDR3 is CAANRDNNQPQHF. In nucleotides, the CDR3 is TGCGCCGCTAACAGGGACAACAATCAGCCCCAGCATTTT.

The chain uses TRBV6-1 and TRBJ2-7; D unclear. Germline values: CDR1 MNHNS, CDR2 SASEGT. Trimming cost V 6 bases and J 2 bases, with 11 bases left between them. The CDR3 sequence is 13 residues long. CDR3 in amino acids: CASRDKAPYEQYF. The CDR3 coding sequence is TGTGCCAGCAGAGACAAGGCCCCCTACGAGCAGTACTTC.

CDR3 nucleotides: TGTGCCAGTAGTGTCGGACAGGGAGGGAACACTGAAGCTTTCTTT. It codes for CASSVGQGGNTEAFF. The rearrangement links TRBV19 to TRBJ1-1; 8 positions agree with TRBD1. V trimming: 5 bases; J trimming: 1 base; junction bases outside the gene matches: 6. CDR3 length equals 15 residues. Per germline, CDR1 LNHDA and CDR2 SQIVND (reference sequence). The entire variable domain, with the rest obtained from reference TRBV19 and TRBJ1-1, is as follows: DGGITQSPKYLFRKEGQNVTLSCEQNLNHDAMYWYRQDPGQGLRLIYYSQIVNDFQKGDIAEGYSVSREKKESFPLTVTSAQKNPTAFYLCASSVGQGGNTEAFFGQGTRLTVV.

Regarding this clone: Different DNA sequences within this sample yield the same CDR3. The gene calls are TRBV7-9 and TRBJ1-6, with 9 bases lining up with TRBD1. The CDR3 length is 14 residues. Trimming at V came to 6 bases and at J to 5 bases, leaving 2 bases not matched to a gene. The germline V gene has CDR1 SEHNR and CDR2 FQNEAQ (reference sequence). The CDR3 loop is CASSRTGDNSPLHF. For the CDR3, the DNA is TGTGCCAGCAGTCGGACAGGGGATAATTCACCCCTCCACTTT.

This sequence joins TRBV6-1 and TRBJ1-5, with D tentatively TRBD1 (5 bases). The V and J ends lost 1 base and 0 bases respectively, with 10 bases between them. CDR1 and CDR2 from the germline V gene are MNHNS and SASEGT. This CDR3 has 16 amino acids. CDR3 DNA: TGTGCCAGCAGTGAAGGGGGGGGTATTAGCAATCAGCCCCAGCATTTT. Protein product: CASSEGGGISNQPQHF.

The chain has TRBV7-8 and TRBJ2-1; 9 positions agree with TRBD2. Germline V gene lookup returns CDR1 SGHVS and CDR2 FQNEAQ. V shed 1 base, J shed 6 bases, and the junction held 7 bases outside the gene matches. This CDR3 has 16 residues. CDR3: CASSLEAGGFGNEQFF. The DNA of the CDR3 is TGTGCCAGCAGCTTAGAGGCGGGAGGGTTCGGCAATGAGCAGTTCTTC.

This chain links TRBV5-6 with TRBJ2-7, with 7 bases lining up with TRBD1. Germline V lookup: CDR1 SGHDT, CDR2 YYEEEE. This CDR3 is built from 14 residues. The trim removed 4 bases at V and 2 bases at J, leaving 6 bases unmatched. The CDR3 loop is CASSGRDSTYEQYF. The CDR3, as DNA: TGTGCCAGCAGCGGCCGGGACAGCACCTACGAGCAGTACTTC.